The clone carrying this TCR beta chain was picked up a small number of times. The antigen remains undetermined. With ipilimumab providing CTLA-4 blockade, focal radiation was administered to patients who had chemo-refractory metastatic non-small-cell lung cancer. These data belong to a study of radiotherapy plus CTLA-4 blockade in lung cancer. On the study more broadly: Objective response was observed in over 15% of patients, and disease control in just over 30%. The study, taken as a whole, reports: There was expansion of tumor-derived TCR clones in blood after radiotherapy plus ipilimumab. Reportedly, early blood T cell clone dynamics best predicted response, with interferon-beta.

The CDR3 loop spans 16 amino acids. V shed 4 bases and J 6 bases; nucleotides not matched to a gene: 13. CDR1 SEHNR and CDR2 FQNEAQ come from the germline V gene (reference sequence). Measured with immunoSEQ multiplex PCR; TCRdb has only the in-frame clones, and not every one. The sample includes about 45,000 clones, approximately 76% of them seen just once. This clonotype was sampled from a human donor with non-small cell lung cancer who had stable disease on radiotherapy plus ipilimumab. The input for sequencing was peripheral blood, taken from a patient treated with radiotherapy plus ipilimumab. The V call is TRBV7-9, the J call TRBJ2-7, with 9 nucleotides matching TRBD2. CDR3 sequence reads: CASSSAGGGASSEQYF. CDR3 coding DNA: TGTGCCAGCAGCTCAGCGGGCGGGGGGGCATCGAGCGAGCAGTACTTC. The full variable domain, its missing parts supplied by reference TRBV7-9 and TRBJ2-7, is DTGVSQNPRHKITKRGQNVTFRCDPISEHNRLYWYRQTLGQGPEFLTYFQNEAQLEKSRLLSDRFSAERPKGSFSTLEIQRTEQGDSAMYLCASSSAGGGASSEQYFGPGTRLTVT.